This TCR beta chain was captured in a study of control samples from healthy donors and cancer patients (TCRdb year 2020). On this clone: Its binding antigen is unknown. No base qualities exist here, and no much larger clone lies one base off it.

Library generation was performed with the immunoSEQ multiplex PCR assay. Entries here come from immuneACCESS through TCRdb and include only in-frame sequences with V and J called. Some clones fail to appear in such tables; in the studies checked, an unresolved V gene covers under half of the shortfall, and the cause of the remainder is unknown. Within this sample are about 92,000 clones, with 82% of them counted one time only. Of the sample, around 10% is held by the ten largest clones. The CDR3, cysteine through phenylalanine, is 12 amino acids long. Only CDR3 DNA remains: 36 bases, in frame from the first base. V is shortened by 5 bases, J by 8 bases, and the region joining them spans 12 bases. In the germline V gene, CDR1 corresponds to MNHEY and CDR2 to SVGEGT.

Sequences were obtained from blood. This receptor was obtained from a woman between 55 and 75 years old in good health. The chain uses TRBV6-2 or TRBV6-3 and TRBJ1-1; the D gene cannot be named for sure. This receptor has the CDR3 CASSRLRTEAFF. The sequence in DNA is TGTGCCAGCAGTCGGCTTCGGACGGAAGCTTTCTTT.